This section outlines one T cell receptor beta chain sequence together with its context. The antigen it recognizes is unknown. One base away there is no much larger clone; base qualities are not given. The CDR3 regions of human TCRbeta chains were analyzed by immunosequencing. The authors' pipeline ran thus. Repertoire TCRs were checked for matches against a reference library of SARS-CoV-2-specific TCRs that had been generated using the MIRA antigen-specificity platform. Breadth meant the fraction of unique TCRs that were SARS-CoV-2-associated, whereas depth meant the fraction of total T cells that were SARS-CoV-2-associated. Each spike-specific TCR was assigned to its reactive spike region and to a CD4 or CD8 class using the MIRA data. Log10-transformed breadth and depth values were compared by one-way ANOVA with Sidak's multiple comparisons tests. Drawn from immuneACCESS, this table holds only the in-frame rearrangements with V and J called that TCRdb kept. Clones are partly lost; checked studies trace under half to an unresolved V gene and leave the rest unexplained. The V and J calls and clone size are taken from that table; D and trimming were inferred from the DNA. In all, the sample holds roughly 140,000 clones, and about 81% of those were seen once. About 4% of the sample lies in the top ten.

The sample is drawn from a study of T cell responses to AZD1222 COVID-19 vaccine (dated by TCRdb to about 2021). Regarding the complete study: A total of 233 trial participants underwent TCR sequencing, of whom about 200 received two doses of AZD1222 and around 26 received two doses of the MenACWY control vaccine. Trial participants were enrolled by age into 18-55, 56-69 and 70-plus year subgroups, with about 150, 28 and 57 TCR-sequenced participants respectively.

V loses 1 base, J loses 8 bases, and the germline ends lie 14 bases apart. There are 14 amino acids in the CDR3, from cysteine to phenylalanine inclusive. Of the read, only the CDR3 DNA is kept; its 42 bases are in frame from base 1. Per the germline V gene (reference sequence), MNHEY is the CDR1 and SMNVEV is the CDR2. The label giving this sample's time point can be read as: baseline before first vaccination. The treatment or condition tag for this specimen amounts to: meningococcal conjugate vaccine given as trial control. Samples from vaccinated people were obtained from the UK trials COV001 and COV002, which included a single-blind randomized controlled phase 2/3 trial of AZD1222 (ChAdOx1 nCoV-19) in healthy adults. Trial participant PBMC samples were collected at day 0 and day 28 after the second dose for TCRbeta chain sequencing. Results the study describes overall, beyond this receptor: Most participants were white British and females outnumbered males, and the authors suggested that clonal diversity may have been underestimated. Reportedly, close to half of the unique spike-specific TCRs recognized epitopes lying outside the regions that are mutated in the B.1.351 and B.1.1.7 variants. The 56-69-year group was small, and its depth increase did not reach significance, likely because of low power. Only five or six AZD1222 recipients were SARS-CoV-2 seropositive at baseline, limiting conclusions about previously exposed vaccinees. The whole spike protein was spanned by vaccine-associated CD4 TCRs, and dominant responses were seen in regions 160-218 and 743-854. No day 14 peak-response samples were available, so repertoires were characterized only after the peak T cell response. After two AZD1222 doses, both the breadth and the depth of spike-specific TCRs were significantly higher than at day 0 and than in MenACWY recipients.

The TCR comes from an adult in good health. The chain is encoded by TRBV27 joined to TRBJ1-2, with a weak D call of TRBD1 (5 bases match). This material consisted of peripheral blood, taken on day 0 of MenACWY control vaccination. The bases read TGTGCCAGCAGTTTATTACCATCCCAGGGAGGCTACACCTTC. The encoded protein is CASSLLPSQGGYTF.